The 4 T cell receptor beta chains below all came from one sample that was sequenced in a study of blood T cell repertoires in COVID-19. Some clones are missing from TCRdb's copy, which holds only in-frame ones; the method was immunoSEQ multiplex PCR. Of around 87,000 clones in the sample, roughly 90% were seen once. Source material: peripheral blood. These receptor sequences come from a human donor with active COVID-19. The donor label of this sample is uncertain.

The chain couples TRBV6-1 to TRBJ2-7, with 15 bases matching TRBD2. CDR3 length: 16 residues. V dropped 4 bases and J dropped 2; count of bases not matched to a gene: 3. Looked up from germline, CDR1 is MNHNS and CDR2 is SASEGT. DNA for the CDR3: TGTGCCAGCAGTGGAGGGACTAGCGGGGGGACCTACGAGCAGTACTTC. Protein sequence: CASSGGTSGGTYEQYF.

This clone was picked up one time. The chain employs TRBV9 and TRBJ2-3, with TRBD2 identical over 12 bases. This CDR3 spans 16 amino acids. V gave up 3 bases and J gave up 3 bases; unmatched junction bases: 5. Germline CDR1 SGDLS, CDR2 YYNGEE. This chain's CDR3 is CASSASGGAGTDTQYF. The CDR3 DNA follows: TGTGCCAGCAGCGCTAGCGGGGGGGCGGGTACAGATACGCAGTATTTT.

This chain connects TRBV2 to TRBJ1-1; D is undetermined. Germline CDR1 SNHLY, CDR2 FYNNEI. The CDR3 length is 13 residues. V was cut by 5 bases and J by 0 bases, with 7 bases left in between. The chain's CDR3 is CASSIAVNTEAFF. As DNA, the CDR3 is TGTGCCAGCAGTATCGCAGTGAACACTGAAGCTTTCTTT.

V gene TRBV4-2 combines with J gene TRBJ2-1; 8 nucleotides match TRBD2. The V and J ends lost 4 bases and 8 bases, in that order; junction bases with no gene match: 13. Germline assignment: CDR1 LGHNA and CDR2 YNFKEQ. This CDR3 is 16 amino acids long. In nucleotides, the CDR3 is TGTGCCAGCAGCCCGCTCCGAGCGGGGGAACGCGATGAGCAGTTCTTC. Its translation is CASSPLRAGERDEQFF.